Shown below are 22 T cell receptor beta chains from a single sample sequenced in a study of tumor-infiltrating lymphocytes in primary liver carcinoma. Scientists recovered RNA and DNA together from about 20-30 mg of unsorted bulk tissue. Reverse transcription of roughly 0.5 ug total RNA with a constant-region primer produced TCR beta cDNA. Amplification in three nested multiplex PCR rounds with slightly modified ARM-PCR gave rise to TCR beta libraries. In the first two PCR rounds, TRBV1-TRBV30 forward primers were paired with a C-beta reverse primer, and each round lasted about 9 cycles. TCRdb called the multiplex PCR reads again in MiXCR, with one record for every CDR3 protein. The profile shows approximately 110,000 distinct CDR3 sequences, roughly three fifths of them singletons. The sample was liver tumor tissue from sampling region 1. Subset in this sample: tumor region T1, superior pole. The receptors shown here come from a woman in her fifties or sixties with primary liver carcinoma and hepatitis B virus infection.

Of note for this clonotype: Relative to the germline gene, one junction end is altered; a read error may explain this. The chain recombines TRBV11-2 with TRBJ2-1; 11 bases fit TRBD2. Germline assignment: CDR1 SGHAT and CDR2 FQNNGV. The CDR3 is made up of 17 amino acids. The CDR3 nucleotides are TGTACCAGCAGCTTAGGTCTGGTAGCGGGAGGGGCGAACGAGCAGTTCTTC. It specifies CTSSLGLVAGGANEQFF.

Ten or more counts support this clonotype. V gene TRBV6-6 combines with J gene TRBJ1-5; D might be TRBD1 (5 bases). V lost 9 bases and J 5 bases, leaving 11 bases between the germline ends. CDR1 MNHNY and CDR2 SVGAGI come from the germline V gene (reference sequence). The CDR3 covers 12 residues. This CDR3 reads CASGDGDQPQHF. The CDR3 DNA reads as TGTGCCAGTGGGGACGGGGATCAGCCCCAGCATTTT.

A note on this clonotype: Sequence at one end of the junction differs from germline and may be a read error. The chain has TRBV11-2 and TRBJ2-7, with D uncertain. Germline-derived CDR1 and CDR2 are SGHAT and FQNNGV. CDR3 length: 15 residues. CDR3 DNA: TGTGCCAGCAGCTTAGAGTGGTGGCAGGCCTACGAGCAGTATTTC. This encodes CASSLEWWQAYEQYF.

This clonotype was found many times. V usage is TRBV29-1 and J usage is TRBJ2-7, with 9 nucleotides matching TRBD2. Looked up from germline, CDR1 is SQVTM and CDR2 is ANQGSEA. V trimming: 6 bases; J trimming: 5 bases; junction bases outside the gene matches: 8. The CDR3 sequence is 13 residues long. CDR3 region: CSVGGTSSDEQYF. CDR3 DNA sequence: TGCAGCGTGGGGGGGACTAGCAGCGACGAGCAGTACTTC.

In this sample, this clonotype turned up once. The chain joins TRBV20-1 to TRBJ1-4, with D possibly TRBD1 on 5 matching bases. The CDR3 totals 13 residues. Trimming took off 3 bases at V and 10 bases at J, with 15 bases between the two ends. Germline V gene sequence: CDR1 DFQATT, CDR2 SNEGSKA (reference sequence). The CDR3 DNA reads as TGCAGTGCTAGTAGGGACGGGAGGGGAAAACTGTTTTTT. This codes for CSASRDGRGKLFF.

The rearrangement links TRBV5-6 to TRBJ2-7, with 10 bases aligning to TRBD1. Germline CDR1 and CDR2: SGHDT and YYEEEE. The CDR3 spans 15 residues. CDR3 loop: CAGSLLRDRGYEQYF. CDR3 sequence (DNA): TGTGCAGGCAGCCTTCTTAGGGACAGGGGCTACGAGCAGTACTTC. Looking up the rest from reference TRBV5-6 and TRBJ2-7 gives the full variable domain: DAGVTQSPTHLIKTRGQQVTLRCSPKSGHDTVSWYQQALGQGPQFIFQYYEEEERQRGNFPDRFSGHQFPNYSSELNVNALLLGDSALYLCAGSLLRDRGYEQYFGPGTRLTVT.

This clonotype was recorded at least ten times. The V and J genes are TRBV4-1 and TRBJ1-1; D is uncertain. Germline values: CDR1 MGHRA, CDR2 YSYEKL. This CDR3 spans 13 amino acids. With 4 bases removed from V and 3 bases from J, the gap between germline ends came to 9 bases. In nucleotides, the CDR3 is TGCGCCAGCAGCCCCCGGGAACACACTGAAGCTTTCTTT. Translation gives CASSPREHTEAFF.

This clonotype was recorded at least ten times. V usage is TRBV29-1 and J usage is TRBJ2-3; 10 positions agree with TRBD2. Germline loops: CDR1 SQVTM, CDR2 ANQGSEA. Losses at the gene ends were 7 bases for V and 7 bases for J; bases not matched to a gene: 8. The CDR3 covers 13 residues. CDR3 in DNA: TGCAGCGGAGGGACTAGCGAGGGATATACGCAGTATTTT. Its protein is CSGGTSEGYTQYF.

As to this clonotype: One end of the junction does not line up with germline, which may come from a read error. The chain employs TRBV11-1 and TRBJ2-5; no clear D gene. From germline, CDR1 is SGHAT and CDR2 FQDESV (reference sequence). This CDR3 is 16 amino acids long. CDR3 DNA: TGTGCTAGCAGCTTAGGATTGGGCGCCTCTCTAGAGACCCAGTACTTC. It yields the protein CASSLGLGASLETQYF.

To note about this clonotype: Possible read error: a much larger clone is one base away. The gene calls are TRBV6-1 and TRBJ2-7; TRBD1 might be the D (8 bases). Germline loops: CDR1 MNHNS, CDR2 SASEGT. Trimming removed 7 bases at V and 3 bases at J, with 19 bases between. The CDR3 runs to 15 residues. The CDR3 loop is CASIAYRGGSYEQYF. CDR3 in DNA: TGTGCCAGCATTGCGTACAGGGGGGGAAGCTACGAGCAGTACTTC.

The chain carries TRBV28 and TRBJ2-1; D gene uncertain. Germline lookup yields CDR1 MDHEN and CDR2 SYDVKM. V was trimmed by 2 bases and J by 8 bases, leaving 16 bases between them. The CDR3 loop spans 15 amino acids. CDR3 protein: CASSLPVAGVDEQFF. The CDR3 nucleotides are TGTGCCAGCAGTTTACCCGTAGCTGGAGTCGATGAGCAGTTCTTC. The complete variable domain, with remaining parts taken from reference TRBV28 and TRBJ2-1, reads DVKVTQSSRYLVKRTGEKVFLECVQDMDHENMFWYRQDPGLGLRLIYFSYDVKMKEKGDIPEGYSVSREKKERFSLILESASTNQTSMYLCASSLPVAGVDEQFFGPGTRLTVL.

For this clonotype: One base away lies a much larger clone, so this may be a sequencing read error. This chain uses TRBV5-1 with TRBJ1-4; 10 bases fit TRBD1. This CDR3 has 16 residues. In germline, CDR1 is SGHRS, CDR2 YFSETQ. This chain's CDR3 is CASRTQYGTGEEKLLF. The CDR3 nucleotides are TGCGCCAGCAGGACACAATACGGGACAGGGGAGGAAAAACTGCTTTTT.

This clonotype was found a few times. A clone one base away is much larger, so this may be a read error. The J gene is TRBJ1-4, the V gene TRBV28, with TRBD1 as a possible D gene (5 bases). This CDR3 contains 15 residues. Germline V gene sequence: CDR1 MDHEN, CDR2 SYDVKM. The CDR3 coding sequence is TGTGCCAACAGTTCCCTCGGGACGGCGGACGGAAAACTGTTTTTT. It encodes CANSSLGTADGKLFF.

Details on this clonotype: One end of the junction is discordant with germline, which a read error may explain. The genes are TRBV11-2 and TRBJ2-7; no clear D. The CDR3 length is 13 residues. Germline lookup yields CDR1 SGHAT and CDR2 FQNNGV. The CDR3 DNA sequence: TGTGCCAGCAACTTAGATTTTAAGGCCATCCAGTACTTC. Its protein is CASNLDFKAIQYF.

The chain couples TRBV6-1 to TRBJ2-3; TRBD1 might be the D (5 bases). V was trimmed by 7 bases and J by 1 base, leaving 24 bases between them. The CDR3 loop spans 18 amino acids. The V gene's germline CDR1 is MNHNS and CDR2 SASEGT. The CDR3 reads CASTGQSVSWLGTDTQYF. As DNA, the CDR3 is TGTGCCAGCACCGGACAATCGGTTAGCTGGCTTGGCACAGATACGCAGTATTTT.

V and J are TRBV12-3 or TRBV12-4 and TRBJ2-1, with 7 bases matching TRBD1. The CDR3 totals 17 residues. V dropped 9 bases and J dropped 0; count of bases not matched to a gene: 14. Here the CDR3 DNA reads TGTGCCAGTAAACCGACCGCGGCAGGGGGCTCCTACAATGAGCAGTTCTTC. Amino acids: CASKPTAAGGSYNEQFF.

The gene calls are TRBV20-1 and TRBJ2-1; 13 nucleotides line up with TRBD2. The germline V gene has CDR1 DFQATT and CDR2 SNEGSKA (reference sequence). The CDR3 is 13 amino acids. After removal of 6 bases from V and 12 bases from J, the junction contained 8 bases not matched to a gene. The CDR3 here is CSARGTSGNPQFF. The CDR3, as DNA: TGCAGTGCAAGGGGGACTAGCGGGAATCCGCAGTTCTTC.

The CDR3 here is CASSPRGGRANGKFF. Here the CDR3 DNA reads TGTGCCAGCAGCCCACGTGGCGGGAGGGCAAATGGGAAGTTCTTC. V and J are TRBV5-4 and TRBJ2-1; 9 bases agree with TRBD2. The CDR3 covers 15 residues. V shed 4 bases and J 14 bases; nucleotides not matched to a gene: 16. Germline V gene data show CDR1 as SGHNT and CDR2 as YYREEE (reference sequence).

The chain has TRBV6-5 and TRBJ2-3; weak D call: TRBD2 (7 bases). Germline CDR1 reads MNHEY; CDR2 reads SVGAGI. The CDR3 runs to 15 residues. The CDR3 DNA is TGTGTCAGAAGATCCAGTGGGAGGGGGACAGATACGCAGTATTTT. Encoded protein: CVRRSSGRGTDTQYF.

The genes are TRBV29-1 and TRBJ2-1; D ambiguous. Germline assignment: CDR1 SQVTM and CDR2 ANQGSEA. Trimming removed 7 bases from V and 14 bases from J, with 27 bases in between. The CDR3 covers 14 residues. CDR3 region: CSADRYRTHEEEFF. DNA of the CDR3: TGCAGCGCTGATAGATATCGAACGCACGAAGAGGAGTTCTTC.

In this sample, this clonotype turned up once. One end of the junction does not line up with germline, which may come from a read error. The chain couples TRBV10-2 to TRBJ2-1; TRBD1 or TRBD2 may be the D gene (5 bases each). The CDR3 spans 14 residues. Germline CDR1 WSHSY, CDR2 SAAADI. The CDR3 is CASLFSRGRGEQLF. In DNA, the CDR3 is TGCGCCAGCCTATTTTCGAGGGGAAGGGGTGAGCAGTTATTC.

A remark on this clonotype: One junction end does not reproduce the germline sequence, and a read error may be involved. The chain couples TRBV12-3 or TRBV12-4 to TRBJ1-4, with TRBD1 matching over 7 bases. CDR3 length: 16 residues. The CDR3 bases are TGTACCAGCAGCCCAGGGGGTTTCTGGGGGAATGAAAAACTGTTTTTT. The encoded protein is CTSSPGGFWGNEKLFF.